Here is one T cell receptor beta chain with its context. Given the absence of the conserved phenylalanine or tryptophan at the CDR3 end, a read error is likely. No DNA is shown, since the ends of the CDR3 on it are uncertain; the CDR3 is the one TCRdb lists. The data derive from a study of identical twins' blood T cells. As handled by the study authors: Each library had roughly 2.2 to 4 million CDR3 reads and about 100,000 to nearly 500,000 clonotypes. TCRdb reprocessed the 5' RACE reads with MiXCR, giving one entry per CDR3 protein. These V and J calls derive from TCRdb rather than the authors' analysis. Of 300,000 to 450,000 distinct CDR3 sequences listed, about 28% are singletons. Germline V gene sequence: CDR1 SGHNT, CDR2 YENEEA. Both ends counted, the CDR3 spans 13 residues.

Sequencing input: PBMCs. This chain connects TRBV11-3 to TRBJ1-2; TRBD1 is taken as the D call from the table, unchecked against the DNA. The clonotype originates from a woman aged 18-50 years in good health. The CDR3 sequence is CASSPLSSEFAAL.